This is a list of T cell receptor beta chains from one sample in a study of technical replicates of blood from a few donors. TCRdb's table, derived via immunoSEQ multiplex PCR, lists solely in-frame clones and lacks some. The sample records about 73,000 clones, 93% being singletons. The sample was T cells isolated from PBMCs. Every receptor here comes from a human donor in good health. Both conserved end residues are part of each CDR3.

TRBJ2-5 | TRBV7-3 | CASSSSGGETQYF
TRBJ1-2 | TRBV10-2 | CASRQGLFYGYTF
TRBJ2-1 | TRBV7-6 | CASSISGGASEQFF
TRBJ1-2 | TRBV6-1 | CASSELPGYGGYTF
TRBJ1-5 | TRBV29-1 | CSVEGPQGQPQHF
TRBJ1-4 | TRBV4-1 | CASSQRPGQTNEKLFF
TRBJ2-1 | TRBV29-1 | CSVRGFTYNEQFF
TRBJ2-5 | TRBV9 | CASSPRLAGWVETQYF
TRBJ2-3 | TRBV5-1 | CASTAIAGATDTQYF
TRBJ2-7 | TRBV7-2 | CASSSKTQRDYEQYF
TRBJ2-3 | TRBV27 | CASSSTWTGGSTDTQYF
TRBJ2-3 | TRBV7-9 | CASLQGTPTDTQYF
TRBJ2-2 | TRBV6-1 | CASSVLRRGGTGELFF
TRBJ1-4 | TRBV6-5 | CASSYRENEKLFF
TRBJ2-5 | TRBV2 | CASRTSGRGAETQYF
TRBJ2-3 | TRBV11-2 | CASSLDLWGGDTQYF
TRBJ1-1 | TRBV2 | CASGLYSMNTEAFF